The 7 T cell receptor beta chains below come from one sample, sequenced in a study of human T cells and chemical hapten exposure. One entry per CDR3 protein, called by TCRdb with MiXCR from the RACE reads. This repertoire shows 85,000 or so distinct CDR3 sequences, around 11% found once; its top ten account for about 4.2%. Time point reported: patch test 1, 2 weeks after DPC sensitization. Treatment specified: therapeutic diphenylcyclopropenone sensitization with weekly scalp DPC. The sequencing used whole blood, collected in connection with sensitization to the hapten diphenylcyclopropenone (DPC). These receptor sequences come from a woman aged 50 to 65 with alopecia areata. Some clones in this sample may be carry-over from other donors' samples.

This clonotype was picked up a small number of times. This chain uses TRBV20-1 with TRBJ2-1; D might be TRBD1 or TRBD2, each matching 6 bases. The CDR3 spans 10 residues. V was pared by 6 bases and J by 9 bases, with 9 bases between. The germline CDR1 and CDR2 sequences are DFQATT and SNEGSKA (reference sequence). The CDR3 region has the DNA TGCAGTGCATCGGGGGCTGAGCAGTTCTTC. Translated, it gives CSASGAEQFF.

A note on this clonotype: A much larger clone lies a single base off, so this may be a read error. The genes are TRBV11-2 and TRBJ2-1, with 8 nucleotides matching TRBD2. This CDR3 region has 14 residues. Germline V gene sequence: CDR1 SGHAT, CDR2 FQNNGV. Here the CDR3 reads CAGSLGLGFNEQFF. Here the CDR3 DNA reads TGTGCCGGCAGCTTGGGACTAGGTTTCAATGAGCAGTTCTTC.

This clonotype was seen at least ten times. CDR3 in amino acids: CASSTGTRDTQYF. CDR3 nucleotides: TGTGCCAGCAGTACAGGGACAAGAGATACGCAGTATTTT. This sequence joins TRBV12-3 or TRBV12-4 and TRBJ2-3; D may be TRBD1 (6 bases). Between the trimmed V and J ends, which lost 5 bases and 5 bases, there was a span of 11 bases. The CDR3 length is 13 residues.

J is TRBJ1-2 and V is TRBV29-1; 9 bases line up with TRBD1. The trim removed 7 bases at V and 7 bases at J, leaving 10 bases unmatched. The CDR3 sequence is 13 residues long. Germline V gene sequence: CDR1 SQVTM, CDR2 ANQGSEA. CDR3 DNA: TGCAGCGCAAATCCGGGACAGGGCCTTGGCTACACCTTC. Translating gives CSANPGQGLGYTF.

This chain uses TRBV5-4 with TRBJ2-6; D is unresolved. Trimming stripped 0 bases from V and 7 bases from J, with 14 bases between. This CDR3 region has 16 residues. CDR1 and CDR2 (germline): SGHNT, YYREEE (reference sequence). The CDR3 here is CASSLGVLRGANVLTF. The DNA for the CDR3 is TGTGCCAGCAGCTTGGGAGTCCTCCGAGGAGCCAACGTCCTGACTTTC.

The V gene is TRBV7-2, the J gene TRBJ2-5, with 9 bases fitting TRBD2. Trimming took 11 bases from V and 5 from J; bases not matched to a gene: 15. The CDR3 is made up of 15 amino acids. Per germline, CDR1 SGHTA and CDR2 FQGNSA. The CDR3 region is CADGPGLAGEETQYF. The CDR3 DNA reads as TGTGCCGACGGACCGGGACTAGCTGGGGAGGAGACCCAGTACTTC.

In this sample, this clonotype turned up a few times. The V and J genes are TRBV15 and TRBJ2-1, with D uncertain. CDR1 is LNHNV, CDR2 YYDKDF, per germline (reference sequence). V lost 0 bases, J lost 0 bases, and 9 bases lay in between. The CDR3 consists of 16 residues. CDR3 sequence reads: CATSRDYESSYNEQFF. As DNA, the CDR3 is TGTGCCACCAGCAGAGATTACGAAAGCTCCTACAATGAGCAGTTCTTC. Using reference TRBV15 and TRBJ2-1 for the parts outside the CDR3, the full variable domain is DAMVIQNPRYQVTQFGKPVTLSCSQTLNHNVMYWYQQKSSQAPKLLFHYYDKDFNNEADTPDNFQSRRPNTSFCFLDIRSPGLGDTAMYLCATSRDYESSYNEQFFGPGTRLTVL.